This is a list of T cell receptor beta chains from one sample in a study of blood T cells in healthy people across ages. TCRdb used MiXCR to reprocess the 5' RACE reads, holding one entry per CDR3 protein. The table shows about 780,000 distinct CDR3 sequences, with 35% to 60% occurring only once. The sequencing sample was made of blood. These receptors were taken from a man at least 80 years old in good health. Both conserved end residues are part of each CDR3. D genes are given only for firm matches. Some rows have no size entry. The others give once, few or many, or a class for an expanded clone.

>TRBV5-1|.|.|TRBJ2-7
TGCGCCAGCAGCCGCCTAGGGGGGGCGGTCTACAATGAGCAGTACTTC
CASSRLGGAVYNEQYF
>TRBV20-1|.|.|TRBJ2-7
TGCAGTGCTAGAGACCACTCAGACCCCGGATCAGCGCGCTACGAGCAGTACTTC
CSARDHSDPGSARYEQYF
>TRBV7-2|TRBD1|many|TRBJ2-7
TGTGCCAGCAGCTTAGAGGGGACAGGGGACAGGGAGCAGTACTTC
CASSLEGTGDREQYF
>TRBV20-1|TRBD2|.|TRBJ2-7
TGCAGTGCTAACTCCGGACTAGCGGCCATCTACGAGCAGTACTTC
CSANSGLAAIYEQYF
>TRBV20-1|TRBD2|many|TRBJ2-7
TGCAGTGCTGTACCTAGCGGGAGGGCCGACGAGCAGTACTTC
CSAVPSGRADEQYF
>TRBV12-3/TRBV12-4|.|once|TRBJ2-5
TGTGCCAGCATCGGGGCCGAGAAAGAGACCCAGTACTTC
CASIGAEKETQYF
>TRBV29-1|.|few|TRBJ2-3
TGCAGCGCCGTAGGCCCTTCCACAGATACGCAGTATTTT
CSAVGPSTDTQYF
>TRBV29-1|TRBD2|.|TRBJ2-1
TGCAGCGTTGAGAAGGGTATTGGTAGCGGGGTGGATGAGCAGTTCTTC
CSVEKGIGSGVDEQFF
>TRBV10-3|TRBD2|few|TRBJ2-1
TGTGCCATCATGTCTAGCGGGAGACTCTTGGGGTACAATGAGCAGTTCTTC
CAIMSSGRLLGYNEQFF
>TRBV20-1|TRBD2|.|TRBJ2-1
TGCAGTGCCACTAGCGGGAGACCCAATGAGCAGTTCTTC
CSATSGRPNEQFF
>TRBV12-3/TRBV12-4|.|many|TRBJ2-3
TGTGCCAGCAGTGAGTCAGATACGCAGTATTTT
CASSESDTQYF
>TRBV20-1|.|few|TRBJ2-7
TGCAGTGCTAGTGGATACGTTCGAGACGGGGCTAGCTCCTACGAGCAGTACTTC
CSASGYVRDGASSYEQYF
>TRBV29-1|TRBD1|.|TRBJ2-1
TGCAGCGCCCCGGACAGGGCGTCCTACAATGAGCAGTTCTTC
CSAPDRASYNEQFF
>TRBV29-1|.|.|TRBJ1-5
TGCAGCGTCCCTTCAGCGGGGAATCAGCCCCAGCATTTT
CSVPSAGNQPQHF
>TRBV29-1|.|few|TRBJ2-5
TGCAGCGTTGAAGGACAGTGGGGAGAGACCCAGTACTTC
CSVEGQWGETQYF
>TRBV27|.|.|TRBJ1-2
TGTGCCAGCAGCTCCACGACCTCAGCCTACACCTTC
CASSSTTSAYTF
>TRBV5-1|TRBD1|many|TRBJ1-1
TGCGCCAGCAGCAAAGGGAACAGGGGGCATACTGAAGCTTTCTTT
CASSKGNRGHTEAFF
>TRBV7-2|.|many|TRBJ2-3
TGTGCCAGCAGAGGACTAATCAGCACAGATACGCAGTATTTT
CASRGLISTDTQYF
>TRBV7-2|TRBD1|many|TRBJ2-3
TGTGCCAGACAGGGGGCAGGAGATACGCAGTATTTT
CARQGAGDTQYF
>TRBV6-1|TRBD2|.|TRBJ2-5
TGTGCCGGCAGTGCCCTACCTGGACTAGCGGGAGGCCAAGAGACCCAGTACTTC
CAGSALPGLAGGQETQYF
>TRBV7-2|TRBD2|.|TRBJ2-7
TGTGCCAGCAACATAGCGGGAGGGACCTACGAGCAGTACTTC
CASNIAGGTYEQYF
>TRBV4-1|.|.|TRBJ2-7
TGCGCCAGCAGCCAAGATCCCAGGGCCTACGAGCAGTACTTC
CASSQDPRAYEQYF
>TRBV29-1|.|.|TRBJ1-1
TGCAGCGTTGCTACAGGGATCGGGAGTGAAGCTTTCTTT
CSVATGIGSEAFF
>TRBV28|.|few|TRBJ2-4
TGTGCCAGCAGCTCCCGCCCGTCGCTCAAAAACATTCAGTACTTC
CASSSRPSLKNIQYF
>TRBV7-3|.|.|TRBJ2-1
TGTGCCAGCAGCCGCGCCCAGGGCTTAGGTGAGCAGTTCTTC
CASSRAQGLGEQFF
>TRBV5-1|.|.|TRBJ2-5
TGCGCCAGCAGCTTGGTGGTAGCCCAAGAGACCCAGTACTTC
CASSLVVAQETQYF
>TRBV27|.|.|TRBJ1-4
TGTGCCAGCAGTTCGGTGGTATATGAAAAACTGTTTTTT
CASSSVVYEKLFF
>TRBV12-3/TRBV12-4|.|.|TRBJ2-1
TGTGCCAGGACAGCCTTGGGGAATGAGCAGTTCTTC
CARTALGNEQFF
>TRBV12-3/TRBV12-4|.|.|TRBJ2-1
TGTGCCAGCAGGCCCTTGCAGGGTGTGCAGTTCTTC
CASRPLQGVQFF